The 11 T cell receptor beta chains presented below share a single source sample, sequenced in a study of regulatory T cells in long-lasting Graves disease. Time point meaning: newly diagnosed GD, antithyroid drugs for less than 3 months. Extracted RNA from PBMCs served as the source of the TCR library. HTBI primers from iRepertoire and Arm-PCR of CDR3 regions yielded the TCR beta libraries. TCRdb re-analysed the multiplex PCR reads in MiXCR, keeping a single row per CDR3 protein. The sample shows approximately 400,000 distinct CDR3 sequences, under 15% of them seen only once. The sample was also reused in another study, on T cells in Graves' hyperthyroidism and ophthalmopathy.

Here the sequenced sample was peripheral blood mononuclear cells (PBMCs), taken at new diagnosis, from a patient treated with antithyroid drugs. The receptors come from a woman aged 25 to 39 with Graves disease.

The chain has TRBV4-1 and TRBJ1-1; D possibly corresponds to TRBD1 (6 bases). Germline CDR1 MGHRA, CDR2 YSYEKL. V lost 3 bases and J lost 6, with 14 bases in between. The CDR3 extends over 14 amino acids. CDR3 in amino acids: CASSQTNRAPEAFF. The CDR3, as DNA: TGCGCCAGCAGCCAGACTAACAGGGCACCTGAAGCTTTCTTT.

The chain has TRBV16 and TRBJ2-2; 14 bases align to TRBD2. This CDR3 is 20 amino acids long. J was trimmed by 4 bases and V by 1 base; bases with no gene match: 11. The germline CDR1 and CDR2 sequences are KGHSY and FQNENV. The CDR3 DNA reads TGTGCCAGCAGCCAATATCTCCTGGGACTAGCGGGAGAGGGCACCGGGGAGCTGTTTTTT. Translated, it gives CASSQYLLGLAGEGTGELFF.

This clonotype was picked up many times. This chain joins TRBV5-1 and TRBJ2-7; D is unresolved. V was shortened by 3 bases and J by 0 bases, with 4 bases between the two germline ends. The CDR3 has 12 residues. Germline CDR1 reads SGHRS; CDR2 reads YFSETQ. The CDR3 region is CASSWDSYEQYF. In DNA form, the CDR3 reads TGCGCCAGCAGCTGGGACTCCTACGAGCAGTACTTC.

The sample holds one count of this clonotype. This is likely an artifact of a read error, given a far larger clone one base away. The chain carries TRBV11-2 and TRBJ2-7; D gene unclear. The CDR3 spans 14 residues. Germline V gene lookup returns CDR1 SGHAT and CDR2 FQNNGV. V was pared by 1 base and J by 7 bases, with 14 bases between. The CDR3 DNA sequence: TGTGCCAGCAGCTTAGCGGTCAGTTACAATGAGCAGTACTTC. Its protein product is CASSLAVSYNEQYF.

This clonotype came up many times. A far larger clone is just one base off, so this is likely a read error. The chain uses TRBV27 and TRBJ2-3; 13 nucleotides match TRBD2. The CDR3 has 18 amino acids. Germline V lookup: CDR1 MNHEY, CDR2 SMNVEV (reference sequence). V gave up 5 bases and J gave up 2 bases; unmatched junction bases: 10. CDR3 residues: CASSDPTGTSGVTDTQYF. CDR3 bases: TGTGCCAGCAGTGATCCAACTGGGACTAGCGGGGTCACAGATACGCAGTATTTT.

Many counts were recorded for this clonotype. The chain employs TRBV30 and TRBJ2-7; D not resolved. Trimming took 0 bases from V and 3 from J, leaving 6 bases between them. This CDR3 region has 12 residues. In germline, CDR1 is GTSNPN, CDR2 SVGIG (reference sequence). CDR3 residues: CAWSVVVYEQYF. For the CDR3, the DNA is TGTGCCTGGAGTGTAGTAGTCTACGAGCAGTACTTC.

Remarks on this clonotype: A far larger clone is only one base removed, so a read error is likely. This chain links TRBV11-2 with TRBJ2-1; D is tentatively TRBD1 or TRBD2 (6 bases each). This CDR3 has 15 amino acids. Germline assignment: CDR1 SGHAT and CDR2 FQNNGV. The V end was cut by 6 bases, the J end by 10 bases, with 22 bases between. This chain's CDR3 is CASRATTGGRYEQFF. CDR3 nucleotides: TGTGCCAGCAGAGCGACAACCGGGGGCAGGTACGAGCAGTTCTTC.

This clonotype turned up a few times. This sequence joins TRBV18 and TRBJ2-7; D is possibly TRBD1 (6 bases). The V and J ends lost 4 bases and 2 bases respectively, with 21 bases between them. From germline, CDR1 is KGHSH and CDR2 LQKENI. The CDR3 is 17 residues long. CDR3 sequence reads: CASSQATGFQTTYEQYF. The DNA of the CDR3 is TGTGCCAGCTCACAAGCTACAGGGTTCCAGACAACCTACGAGCAGTACTTC.

This clonotype was recorded a few times. The rearrangement uses TRBV7-3 and TRBJ2-2; tentative D call: TRBD2 (5 bases). The CDR3 is 14 amino acids. The V end lost 0 bases, the J end lost 6 bases, and 8 bases lay between the germline ends. The V gene's germline CDR1 is SGHTA and CDR2 FQGTGA. The CDR3 reads CASSLTARAGELFF. The CDR3 DNA is TGTGCCAGCAGCTTAACAGCGAGGGCCGGGGAGCTGTTTTTT.

With regard to this clonotype: Just one base apart from a much larger clone, this may be a read error. V gene TRBV2 combines with J gene TRBJ2-3; D perhaps matches TRBD2 (5 bases). Germline V gene sequence: CDR1 SNHLY, CDR2 FYNNEI. This CDR3 has 13 residues. The CDR3 region is CASSEGLDQRAYF. The DNA for the CDR3 is TGTGCCAGCAGTGAAGGGCTGGACCAGAGGGCGTACTTC.

This clonotype has ten or more counts. The V and J genes are TRBV11-2 and TRBJ2-2; D remains ambiguous. The CDR3 runs 14 residues. Deletions cut 0 bases from V and 3 bases from J, with 5 bases between. Germline V gives CDR1 SGHAT, CDR2 FQNNGV. CDR3 coding DNA: TGTGCCAGCAGCTTAGATCGGTACACCGGGGAGCTGTTTTTT. Protein: CASSLDRYTGELFF.